Presented here are 3 T cell receptor beta chains from one specimen sequenced in a study of T cells in Graves' hyperthyroidism and ophthalmopathy. The investigators amplified TCR beta CDR3 regions from RNA transcripts. Primed by the HTBI set, a first-round RT-PCR was run on the TCR CDR3. Via MiXCR, TCRdb re-called the multiplex PCR reads, giving one row per CDR3 protein. The sample gives roughly 500,000 distinct CDR3 sequences, roughly 46% of which show up once; around 20% is in the top ten. Sequencing used peripheral blood or thyroid tissue (not recorded which). These receptors were obtained from an adult woman with Graves' disease, either hyperthyroidism or ophthalmopathy (not recorded which).

The DNA of the CDR3 is TGTGCCAGCAGCTCCTCAGGTTCGGGCTACACCTTC. Translating gives CASSSSGSGYTF. The chain couples TRBV7-6 to TRBJ1-2, with D unclear. Trimming shortened V by 4 bases and J by 8 bases, and 11 bases separated the two germline ends. The CDR3 loop spans 12 amino acids. CDR1 is SGHVS, CDR2 FNYEAQ, per germline.

This clonotype was detected ten times or more. This chain uses TRBV6-5 with TRBJ2-5; D gene ambiguous. The germline V and J ends were trimmed by 6 bases and 6 bases, with 20 bases remaining between them. Per germline, CDR1 MNHEY and CDR2 SVGAGI. This CDR3 is 15 amino acids long. The CDR3 DNA reads TGTGCCAGCAGCACCCTCTCGAAAGAGATGAAGACCCAGTACTTC. Protein: CASSTLSKEMKTQYF.

The chain employs TRBV20-1 and TRBJ1-3; 8 nucleotides match TRBD1. The CDR3 consists of 13 residues. Trimming at V came to 5 bases and at J to 4 bases, leaving 4 bases not matched to a gene. From germline, CDR1 is DFQATT and CDR2 SNEGSKA (reference sequence). The CDR3 protein is CSAPRTGGNTIYF. CDR3 coding DNA: TGCAGTGCTCCCCGGACAGGGGGAAACACCATATATTTT.